One sample yielded the 28 T cell receptor beta chains listed below, sequenced in a study of blood T cell repertoires in COVID-19. Using immunoSEQ multiplex PCR, the repertoire was profiled, and TCRdb retains in-frame clones only, with some absent. The sample consists of hundreds of thousands of clones, around 85% of them appearing once. The source material was PBMCs or T cells enriched from blood (not recorded which). The receptors derive from a young woman who had been exposed to COVID-19.

The CDR3 DNA sequence: TGTGCCAGCAGTCAAAACTATGGCTACACCTTC. Translation gives CASSQNYGYTF. The chain uses TRBV28 and TRBJ1-2; D is ambiguous. This CDR3 region has 11 residues. With 5 bases removed from V and 2 bases from J, the gap between germline ends came to 3 bases. Germline V gene sequence: CDR1 MDHEN, CDR2 SYDVKM.

The chain has TRBV6-5 and TRBJ2-5, with D possibly matching TRBD2 (5 bases). There are 15 residues in the CDR3. The germline V and J ends were trimmed by 2 bases and 3 bases, with 13 bases remaining between them. CDR1 and CDR2 (germline): MNHEY, SVGAGI. In nucleotides, the CDR3 is TGTGCCAGCAGTTACATGGGTGGACTTGAAGAGACCCAGTACTTC. Its protein is CASSYMGGLEETQYF.

V gene TRBV5-1 combines with J gene TRBJ2-5, with 14 positions matching TRBD2. This CDR3 is 17 amino acids long. V dropped 2 bases and J dropped 1; count of bases not matched to a gene: 4. The germline gives CDR1 SGHRS, CDR2 YFSETQ. This chain's CDR3 is CASSFPTSGGAQETQYF. For the CDR3, the DNA is TGCGCCAGCAGCTTCCCGACTAGCGGGGGGGCCCAAGAGACCCAGTACTTC.

The table lists this clone with a count of one. This sequence joins TRBV11-2 and TRBJ2-1; 8 bases are a match to TRBD1. CDR3 length: 13 amino acids. The germline CDR1 and CDR2 sequences are SGHAT and FQNNGV. After removal of 2 bases from V and 6 bases from J, the junction contained 0 bases not matched to a gene. The CDR3 coding sequence is TGTGCCAGCAGCTTAACAGGGGGCAATGAGCAGTTCTTC. Translated, it gives CASSLTGGNEQFF.

The V call is TRBV6-5, the J call TRBJ1-2; tentatively, D is TRBD1 (5 bases). The V and J ends lost 5 bases and 6 bases respectively, with 16 bases between them. The CDR3 loop spans 14 amino acids. CDR1 MNHEY and CDR2 SVGAGI come from the germline V gene. CDR3 protein: CASSPRRGRDGYTF. The CDR3 nucleotides read TGTGCCAGCAGTCCGCGGAGGGGACGGGATGGCTACACCTTC.

The genes are TRBV7-3 and TRBJ1-2; the match to TRBD1 covers 8 bases. The CDR3 has 13 amino acids. Germline V gene lookup returns CDR1 SGHTA and CDR2 FQGTGA. The trim removed 4 bases at V and 5 bases at J, leaving 3 bases unmatched. The CDR3 region is CASSSTGGYGYTF. DNA of the CDR3: TGTGCCAGCAGCTCTACAGGGGGATATGGCTACACCTTC.

The genes are TRBV11-2 and TRBJ2-6; 9 bases map to TRBD1. The V gene end was trimmed by 1 base and the J gene end by 0 bases; junction bases not matched to a gene: 4. Per the germline V gene, CDR1 is SGHAT and CDR2 is FQNNGV. The CDR3 loop spans 18 amino acids. The CDR3 bases are TGTGCCAGCAGCTTAGCCGGGACAGGGCTCTCTGGGGCCAACGTCCTGACTTTC. Translation: CASSLAGTGLSGANVLTF.

The rearrangement links TRBV30 to TRBJ1-2; unclear D gene. This CDR3 contains 12 residues. Germline loops: CDR1 GTSNPN, CDR2 SVGIG (reference sequence). V lost 1 base, J lost 1 base, and 4 bases lay in between. The CDR3 DNA follows: TGTGCCTGGAGTGCAAATAACTATGGCTACACCTTC. Amino acid sequence: CAWSANNYGYTF.

The gene calls are TRBV14 and TRBJ1-6, with 7 bases that match TRBD1. The CDR3 spans 16 residues. Trimming took 4 bases from V and 6 from J; bases not matched to a gene: 9. Germline values: CDR1 SGHDN, CDR2 FVKESK. CDR3 sequence reads: CASSPTRQGRNSPLHF. The DNA of the CDR3 is TGTGCCAGCAGCCCGACTCGACAGGGTCGTAATTCACCCCTCCACTTT.

This clone was observed once. The chain recombines TRBV11-1 with TRBJ1-1, with D possibly TRBD1 on 5 matching bases. The germline V gene has CDR1 SGHAT and CDR2 FQDESV (reference sequence). With 1 base removed from V and 1 base from J, the gap between germline ends came to 10 bases. This CDR3 spans 15 amino acids. CDR3 region: CASSLVTDKNTEAFF. CDR3 sequence (DNA): TGTGCCAGCAGCTTAGTGACAGACAAGAACACTGAAGCTTTCTTT.

V gene TRBV28 combines with J gene TRBJ2-7, with 8 bases aligning to TRBD1. J was trimmed by 6 bases and V by 7 bases; bases with no gene match: 14. Germline V gene sequence: CDR1 MDHEN, CDR2 SYDVKM. CDR3 size: 15 residues. CDR3 in DNA: TGTGCCAGCACTGAATATACAGGGGGGAAGGGCGAGCAGTACTTC. It yields the protein CASTEYTGGKGEQYF.

This clone was seen only a few times. V and J are TRBV5-1 and TRBJ1-2; D is unclear. CDR1 and CDR2 (germline): SGHRS, YFSETQ. V lost 5 bases and J 3 bases, leaving 17 bases between the germline ends. The CDR3 spans 15 residues. The DNA of the CDR3 is TGCGCCAGCAGTCTAGGAGCGGGTCGGGACTATGGCTACACCTTC. It encodes CASSLGAGRDYGYTF.

This clone occurred once. The rearrangement joins TRBV3-1 (or the pseudogene TRBV3-2) to TRBJ1-2, with 8 bases lining up with TRBD1. Germline V gene lookup returns CDR1 LGHDT and CDR2 YNNKEL (reference sequence). The CDR3 totals 14 residues. Trimming at V came to 1 base and at J to 6 bases, leaving 4 bases not matched to a gene. CDR3 region: CASSQADRVDGYTF. The CDR3 nucleotides are TGTGCCAGCAGCCAAGCGGACAGGGTGGATGGCTACACCTTC.

The chain links TRBV28 to TRBJ2-1; D uncertain. Trimming removed 4 bases from V and 0 bases from J, with 10 bases in between. Germline V gene data show CDR1 as MDHEN and CDR2 as SYDVKM. The CDR3 consists of 15 residues. Here the CDR3 DNA reads TGTGCCAGCAGTTCCGTGGGCAGCTCCTACAATGAGCAGTTCTTC. Encoded protein: CASSSVGSSYNEQFF.

The J gene is TRBJ1-1, the V gene TRBV5-6; D ambiguous. V lost 2 bases, J lost 2 bases, and 13 bases lay in between. Germline-derived CDR1 and CDR2 are SGHDT and YYEEEE. This CDR3 contains 15 residues. The CDR3 spells CASSFYNGVNTEAFF. As DNA, the CDR3 is TGTGCCAGCAGCTTTTATAACGGGGTTAACACTGAAGCTTTCTTT.

This clone was seen only once. The chain joins TRBV4-1 to TRBJ1-2, with 8 bases identical to TRBD1. V dropped 2 bases and J dropped 7; count of bases not matched to a gene: 6. Per germline, CDR1 MGHRA and CDR2 YSYEKL. There are 14 residues in the CDR3. The CDR3 here is CASSQNRGNSGYTF. The CDR3 DNA reads as TGCGCCAGCAGCCAAAACAGGGGGAACAGTGGCTACACCTTC.

Of note for this clone: Other DNA sequences of this sample code for an identical CDR3. The DNA for the CDR3 is TGTGCCAGCAGTTCCGGACAGGGAGGGACTGAAGCTTTCTTT. This codes for CASSSGQGGTEAFF. The chain recombines TRBV28 with TRBJ1-1; TRBD1 aligns across 8 bases. Trimming took 4 bases from V and 5 from J; bases not matched to a gene: 6. Germline V lookup: CDR1 MDHEN, CDR2 SYDVKM. The CDR3 has 14 residues.

The chain has TRBV7-2 and TRBJ2-7, with 7 nucleotides matching TRBD2. The CDR3 length is 14 residues. CDR1 and CDR2 from the germline V gene are SGHTA and FQGNSA. J lost 7 bases, V lost 5 bases, and 11 bases had no gene match. This CDR3 reads CASSQGLGAGEQYF. The CDR3 DNA is TGTGCCAGCAGCCAAGGACTAGGGGCCGGGGAGCAGTACTTC.

The rearrangement joins TRBV6-5 to TRBJ1-2; TRBD1 matches 11 bases. This CDR3 is 14 amino acids long. V was clipped by 7 bases and J by 6 bases; unmatched bases: 7. From germline, CDR1 is MNHEY and CDR2 SVGAGI. The CDR3 loop is CASIPDRGQNGYTF. The CDR3 bases are TGTGCCAGCATTCCGGACAGGGGGCAGAATGGCTACACCTTC.

J is TRBJ1-1 and V is TRBV19; 10 bases fit TRBD1. This CDR3 has 18 amino acids. V trimming: 0 bases; J trimming: 2 bases; junction bases outside the gene matches: 9. Germline values: CDR1 LNHDA, CDR2 SQIVND (reference sequence). The CDR3 DNA is TGTGCCAGTAGTATAGATCCTTCTTGGACAGGGGGTAACACTGAAGCTTTCTTT. It is translated as CASSIDPSWTGGNTEAFF.

This sequence joins TRBV30 and TRBJ1-2; D remains ambiguous. The CDR3 spans 12 residues. V was pared by 3 bases and J by 7 bases, with 12 bases between. CDR1 is GTSNPN, CDR2 SVGIG, per germline (reference sequence). CDR3 loop: CAWRKTSSGYTF. The CDR3 nucleotides are TGTGCCTGGAGGAAGACGTCTAGTGGCTACACCTTC.

V and J are TRBV28 and TRBJ1-1, with unresolved D. The CDR3 spans 13 residues. From germline, CDR1 is MDHEN and CDR2 SYDVKM. The V gene lost 2 bases and the J gene lost 7 bases, with 11 bases spanning the gap. The CDR3 sequence is CASSLTTPREAFF. For the CDR3, the DNA is TGTGCCAGCAGTTTAACGACACCTCGTGAAGCTTTCTTT.

A single count supports this clone. V and J are TRBV4-2 and TRBJ2-6; a weak D match, TRBD2 (5 bases). The CDR3 totals 21 residues. Trimming removed 4 bases at V and 2 bases at J, with 27 bases between. CDR1 LGHNA and CDR2 YNFKEQ come from the germline V gene. Here the CDR3 DNA reads TGTGCCAGCAGCCTCCCGGGGTTTGGTTTGAGGGTCCCTACTGGGGCCAACGTCCTGACTTTC. This encodes CASSLPGFGLRVPTGANVLTF.

The sample holds a few counts of this clone. V usage is TRBV19 and J usage is TRBJ1-1, with 8 bases that match TRBD1. CDR1 is LNHDA, CDR2 SQIVND, per germline (reference sequence). V lost 6 bases and J lost 1; bases outside the gene matches: 7. This CDR3 has 15 residues. The chain's CDR3 is CASRMTGAQNTEAFF. DNA for the CDR3: TGTGCCAGTAGAATGACAGGGGCCCAGAACACTGAAGCTTTCTTT.

J is TRBJ1-1 and V is TRBV9; D is ambiguous. CDR3 length: 13 amino acids. Germline CDR1 reads SGDLS; CDR2 reads YYNGEE. V lost 2 bases, J lost 1 base, and 6 bases lay in between. The CDR3 here is CASSVAANTEAFF. The CDR3 bases are TGTGCCAGCAGCGTGGCGGCGAACACTGAAGCTTTCTTT.

The V gene is TRBV7-6, the J gene TRBJ2-1; the D gene is possibly TRBD2 (6 bases). Germline CDR1 reads SGHVS; CDR2 reads FNYEAQ. CDR3 length: 13 residues. Trimming cost V 1 base and J 9 bases, with 10 bases left between them. The chain's CDR3 is CASSLGGGIEQFF. CDR3 DNA: TGTGCCAGCAGCTTAGGGGGCGGGATTGAGCAGTTCTTC.

With regard to this clone: Other nucleotide sequences from this sample produce the same CDR3. The V gene is TRBV5-1, the J gene TRBJ2-3; no reliable D call. Per the germline V gene, CDR1 is SGHRS and CDR2 is YFSETQ. There are 14 residues in the CDR3. V lost 0 bases and J lost 1, with 6 bases in between. As DNA, the CDR3 is TGCGCCAGCAGCTTGGAGCCTGGCACAGATACGCAGTATTTT. This codes for CASSLEPGTDTQYF.

This sequence joins TRBV6-5 and TRBJ2-7, with D possibly TRBD1 on 5 matching bases. CDR1 and CDR2 from the germline V gene are MNHEY and SVGAGI. This CDR3 is 12 amino acids long. Trimming pared 0 bases from V and 5 bases from J, leaving 5 bases between. The CDR3 sequence is CASSYSGHEQYF. The CDR3 nucleotides read TGTGCCAGCAGTTACTCGGGGCACGAGCAGTACTTC.